This TCR beta chain is from a study of yellow fever vaccine responses in identical twins. TCRdb processed the RT-PCR reads anew with MiXCR; each CDR3 protein has one entry. The sample has about 950 distinct CDR3 sequences, around four fifths seen once. The study's findings and limits: Vaccine T cell responses of twins reportedly seemed partly convergent and partly personalized.

Comments on this clonotype: The antigen remains undetermined.

This CDR3 has 15 amino acids. V gave up 3 bases and J gave up 3 bases; unmatched junction bases: 2. Germline V gene sequence: CDR1 SGHRS, CDR2 YFSETQ. The V call is TRBV5-1, the J call TRBJ2-1, with 11 bases matching TRBD1. The TCR comes from a woman between 18 and 29 years old who received the yellow fever vaccine. This material consisted of T cells from blood (PBMCs), unsorted or a sorted subset (not recorded which), taken before or after yellow fever vaccination (not recorded which). The chain's CDR3 is CASSSGTGGYNEQFF. CDR3 coding DNA: TGCGCCAGCAGCTCCGGGACAGGGGGCTACAATGAGCAGTTCTTC.